This is a list of T cell receptor beta chains from one sample in a study of blood T cell repertoires in COVID-19. The method was immunoSEQ multiplex PCR; TCRdb's version includes in-frame clones alone and lacks a portion of them. The data contain 350,000 to 400,000 clones, roughly nine tenths of them singletons. The sequenced sample consisted of peripheral blood. Every receptor here comes from a woman aged 25 to 39 with COVID-19, enrolled during active disease. Each CDR3 is given with its conserved first and last residue. The D gene is left open where the match is weak. Not all rows give a size; the values are once, few, many and, for expanded clones, a class.

abundance: .
j_gene: TRBJ1-2
d_gene: .
v_gene: TRBV9
CDR3nt: TGTGCCAGCAGCGTGGGGGCCGGGGGGACACAAGGCTACACCTTC
CDR3aa: CASSVGAGGTQGYTF

abundance: .
j_gene: TRBJ1-4
d_gene: .
v_gene: TRBV7-2
CDR3nt: TGTGCCAGCAGCTCTAATGCTGAAAAACTGTTTTTT
CDR3aa: CASSSNAEKLFF

abundance: .
j_gene: TRBJ1-2
d_gene: .
v_gene: TRBV11-2
CDR3nt: TGTGCCAGCAGCGCGCCGGCTGGGGCGTTGAAGAATGGCTACACCTTC
CDR3aa: CASSAPAGALKNGYTF

abundance: .
j_gene: TRBJ1-5
d_gene: .
v_gene: TRBV6-2/TRBV6-3
CDR3nt: TGTGCCAGCAGTTACTCGATCGACTCGGTGACCCGGGGTCAGCCCCAGCATTTT
CDR3aa: CASSYSIDSVTRGQPQHF

abundance: .
j_gene: TRBJ2-3
d_gene: TRBD2
v_gene: TRBV12-3/TRBV12-4
CDR3nt: TGTGCCAGCAGTGAACCGGGACTAGGAGTGCAGTATTTT
CDR3aa: CASSEPGLGVQYF

abundance: .
j_gene: TRBJ2-2
d_gene: .
v_gene: TRBV5-6
CDR3nt: TGTGCCAGCAGGGATTACAGGCACACCGGGGAGCTGTTTTTT
CDR3aa: CASRDYRHTGELFF

abundance: .
j_gene: TRBJ2-5
d_gene: TRBD2
v_gene: TRBV7-2
CDR3nt: TGTGCCAGCAGCTACCTCGGGGAGGGCCTTGAGACCCAGTACTTC
CDR3aa: CASSYLGEGLETQYF

abundance: .
j_gene: TRBJ2-7
d_gene: TRBD2
v_gene: TRBV3-1/TRBV3-2
CDR3nt: TGTGCCAGCAGCCACATAACAGGGACTAGCGGAACCTACGAGCAGTACTTC
CDR3aa: CASSHITGTSGTYEQYF

abundance: .
j_gene: TRBJ2-2
d_gene: .
v_gene: TRBV11-2
CDR3nt: TGTGCCAGCAGCTGGGGAGGCGGCAACACCGGGGAGCTGTTTTTT
CDR3aa: CASSWGGGNTGELFF

abundance: .
j_gene: TRBJ2-2
d_gene: TRBD2
v_gene: TRBV7-7
CDR3nt: TGTGCTAGCAGCTTACTCCCGGGGGGGAACGGGGAGCTGTTTTTT
CDR3aa: CASSLLPGGNGELFF

abundance: .
j_gene: TRBJ1-5
d_gene: TRBD1
v_gene: TRBV19
CDR3nt: TGTGCCAGTATCGCCAGGGGGCTGGATCAGCCCCAGCATTTT
CDR3aa: CASIARGLDQPQHF

abundance: once
j_gene: TRBJ1-6
d_gene: TRBD1
v_gene: TRBV4-3
CDR3nt: TGCGCCAGCAGCCCCGCCCCATGGCGGACAGGGAGATTCTCACCCCTCCACTTT
CDR3aa: CASSPAPWRTGRFSPLHF

abundance: .
j_gene: TRBJ1-2
d_gene: TRBD1
v_gene: TRBV6-1
CDR3nt: TGTGCCAGCAGTGAAAAGACAGGGGGGTATGGCTACACCTTC
CDR3aa: CASSEKTGGYGYTF

abundance: .
j_gene: TRBJ1-4
d_gene: .
v_gene: TRBV19
CDR3nt: TGTGCCAGTAAAGAACAGGGCCAGGAAAAACTGTTTTTT
CDR3aa: CASKEQGQEKLFF

abundance: .
j_gene: TRBJ2-3
d_gene: TRBD1
v_gene: TRBV12-5
CDR3nt: TGTGCTAGTGGTTTGGGGGGGACAGGGACAGATACGCAGTATTTT
CDR3aa: CASGLGGTGTDTQYF

abundance: .
j_gene: TRBJ2-3
d_gene: .
v_gene: TRBV6-5
CDR3nt: TGTGCCAGCAGCGGCTTTCCTAGCGATACGCAGTATTTT
CDR3aa: CASSGFPSDTQYF

abundance: .
j_gene: TRBJ2-5
d_gene: TRBD2
v_gene: TRBV4-1
CDR3nt: TGCGCCAGCAGCACACCGGGACTAGGAAGGGGGGTAGAGACCCAGTACTTC
CDR3aa: CASSTPGLGRGVETQYF

abundance: once
j_gene: TRBJ1-1
d_gene: TRBD1
v_gene: TRBV27
CDR3nt: TGTGCCAGCAGGTCCTGGGACAGGGGCTCGCCGGGAGCTTTCTTT
CDR3aa: CASRSWDRGSPGAFF

abundance: .
j_gene: TRBJ1-4
d_gene: TRBD1
v_gene: TRBV11-2
CDR3nt: TGTGCCAGCAGCTCAGGGGGCGTTGGGGAAAAACTGTTTTTT
CDR3aa: CASSSGGVGEKLFF

abundance: .
j_gene: TRBJ2-1
d_gene: .
v_gene: TRBV4-3
CDR3nt: TGCGCCAGCAGCCAAAACTGGCTAGCGAGCAATGAGCAGTTCTTC
CDR3aa: CASSQNWLASNEQFF

abundance: .
j_gene: TRBJ2-2
d_gene: .
v_gene: TRBV10-1
CDR3nt: TGCGCCAGCAGTGAGTCAGGGCCCGAAGGGGCCGGGGAGCTGTTTTTT
CDR3aa: CASSESGPEGAGELFF

abundance: .
j_gene: TRBJ2-3
d_gene: .
v_gene: TRBV10-3
CDR3nt: TGTGCCATCAGTCGCGGAGAGCCGGATACGCAGTATTTT
CDR3aa: CAISRGEPDTQYF

abundance: .
j_gene: TRBJ2-2
d_gene: .
v_gene: TRBV29-1
CDR3nt: TGCAGCGTTGACAGAGCGACCGGGGAGCTGTTTTTT
CDR3aa: CSVDRATGELFF

abundance: .
j_gene: TRBJ1-5
d_gene: TRBD1
v_gene: TRBV9
CDR3nt: TGTGCCAGCAGCGCAGGGGGTTTCGGCAATCAGCCCCAGCATTTT
CDR3aa: CASSAGGFGNQPQHF

abundance: .
j_gene: TRBJ2-3
d_gene: .
v_gene: TRBV27
CDR3nt: TGTGCCAGCAGTTTAAAAACAGGGCTAGGAGGCGGGGGACCTACGCAGTATTTT
CDR3aa: CASSLKTGLGGGGPTQYF

abundance: .
j_gene: TRBJ1-5
d_gene: TRBD1
v_gene: TRBV6-1
CDR3nt: TGTGCCAGCAGTGAATGGGGGGGACAGGGCAATCAGCCCCAGCATTTT
CDR3aa: CASSEWGGQGNQPQHF

abundance: .
j_gene: TRBJ2-7
d_gene: TRBD1
v_gene: TRBV6-1
CDR3nt: TGTGCCAGCAGTGAAGCGCTTCAGGGGGCCAATTCCTACGAGCAGTACTTC
CDR3aa: CASSEALQGANSYEQYF

abundance: .
j_gene: TRBJ2-4
d_gene: .
v_gene: TRBV7-2
CDR3nt: TGTGCCAGCAGCTTAGGAGGGAATCTAGCCAAAAACATTCAGTACTTC
CDR3aa: CASSLGGNLAKNIQYF

abundance: few
j_gene: TRBJ1-5
d_gene: .
v_gene: TRBV6-4
CDR3nt: TGTGCCAGCACGTGGGGCGAAGGGATGCAGCCCCAGCATTTT
CDR3aa: CASTWGEGMQPQHF

abundance: once
j_gene: TRBJ2-7
d_gene: TRBD1
v_gene: TRBV28
CDR3nt: TGTGCCAGCAGTCTGACCGGGACAGGGAGATACGAGCAGTACTTC
CDR3aa: CASSLTGTGRYEQYF

abundance: .
j_gene: TRBJ1-2
d_gene: TRBD1
v_gene: TRBV18
CDR3nt: TGTGCCAGCGCCAAGGGGGCGCAGAGCTATGGCTACACCTTC
CDR3aa: CASAKGAQSYGYTF

abundance: .
j_gene: TRBJ1-1
d_gene: .
v_gene: TRBV4-1
CDR3nt: TGCGCCAGCAGCCAAGATAGAGGAGGGACCTTGAACACTGAAGCTTTCTTT
CDR3aa: CASSQDRGGTLNTEAFF

abundance: .
j_gene: TRBJ2-1
d_gene: TRBD2
v_gene: TRBV7-6
CDR3nt: TGTGCCAGCAGCTTAGGTAGCGGGAGCGGTGGTGAGCAGTTCTTC
CDR3aa: CASSLGSGSGGEQFF

abundance: .
j_gene: TRBJ2-5
d_gene: .
v_gene: TRBV5-6
CDR3nt: TGTGCCAGCAGCTTAGGGGGTGAAGAGACCCAGTACTTC
CDR3aa: CASSLGGEETQYF